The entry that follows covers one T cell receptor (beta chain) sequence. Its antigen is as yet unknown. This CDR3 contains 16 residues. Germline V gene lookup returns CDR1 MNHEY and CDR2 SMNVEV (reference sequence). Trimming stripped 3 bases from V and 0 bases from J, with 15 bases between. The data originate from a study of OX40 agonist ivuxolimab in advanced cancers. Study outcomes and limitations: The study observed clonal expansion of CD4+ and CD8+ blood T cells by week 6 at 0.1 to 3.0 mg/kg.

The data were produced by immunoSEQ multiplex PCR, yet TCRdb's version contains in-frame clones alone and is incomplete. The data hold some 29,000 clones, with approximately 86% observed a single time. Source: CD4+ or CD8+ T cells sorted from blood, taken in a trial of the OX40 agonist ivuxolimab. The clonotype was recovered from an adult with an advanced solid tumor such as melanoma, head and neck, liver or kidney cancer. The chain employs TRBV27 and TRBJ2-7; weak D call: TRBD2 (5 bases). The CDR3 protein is CASSLARSSSSYEQYF. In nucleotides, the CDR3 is TGTGCCAGCAGTTTGGCCAGGTCTAGCTCCTCCTACGAGCAGTACTTC.